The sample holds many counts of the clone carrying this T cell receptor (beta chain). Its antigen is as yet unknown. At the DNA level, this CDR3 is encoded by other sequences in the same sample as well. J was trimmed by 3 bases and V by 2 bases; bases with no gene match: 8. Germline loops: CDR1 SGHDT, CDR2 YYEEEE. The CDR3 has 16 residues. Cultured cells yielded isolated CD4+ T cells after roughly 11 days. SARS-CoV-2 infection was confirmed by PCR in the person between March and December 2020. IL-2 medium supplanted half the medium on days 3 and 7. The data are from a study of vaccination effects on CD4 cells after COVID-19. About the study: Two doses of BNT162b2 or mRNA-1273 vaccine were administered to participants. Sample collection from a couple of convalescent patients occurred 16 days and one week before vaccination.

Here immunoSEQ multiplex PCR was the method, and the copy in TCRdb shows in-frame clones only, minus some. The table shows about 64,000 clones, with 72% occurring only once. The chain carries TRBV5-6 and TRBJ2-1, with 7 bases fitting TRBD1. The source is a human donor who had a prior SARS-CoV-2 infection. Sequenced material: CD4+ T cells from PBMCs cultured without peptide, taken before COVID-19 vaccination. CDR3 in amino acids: CASSLTGANLYNEQFF. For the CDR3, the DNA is TGTGCCAGCAGCTTAACAGGGGCCAACCTCTACAATGAGCAGTTCTTC.